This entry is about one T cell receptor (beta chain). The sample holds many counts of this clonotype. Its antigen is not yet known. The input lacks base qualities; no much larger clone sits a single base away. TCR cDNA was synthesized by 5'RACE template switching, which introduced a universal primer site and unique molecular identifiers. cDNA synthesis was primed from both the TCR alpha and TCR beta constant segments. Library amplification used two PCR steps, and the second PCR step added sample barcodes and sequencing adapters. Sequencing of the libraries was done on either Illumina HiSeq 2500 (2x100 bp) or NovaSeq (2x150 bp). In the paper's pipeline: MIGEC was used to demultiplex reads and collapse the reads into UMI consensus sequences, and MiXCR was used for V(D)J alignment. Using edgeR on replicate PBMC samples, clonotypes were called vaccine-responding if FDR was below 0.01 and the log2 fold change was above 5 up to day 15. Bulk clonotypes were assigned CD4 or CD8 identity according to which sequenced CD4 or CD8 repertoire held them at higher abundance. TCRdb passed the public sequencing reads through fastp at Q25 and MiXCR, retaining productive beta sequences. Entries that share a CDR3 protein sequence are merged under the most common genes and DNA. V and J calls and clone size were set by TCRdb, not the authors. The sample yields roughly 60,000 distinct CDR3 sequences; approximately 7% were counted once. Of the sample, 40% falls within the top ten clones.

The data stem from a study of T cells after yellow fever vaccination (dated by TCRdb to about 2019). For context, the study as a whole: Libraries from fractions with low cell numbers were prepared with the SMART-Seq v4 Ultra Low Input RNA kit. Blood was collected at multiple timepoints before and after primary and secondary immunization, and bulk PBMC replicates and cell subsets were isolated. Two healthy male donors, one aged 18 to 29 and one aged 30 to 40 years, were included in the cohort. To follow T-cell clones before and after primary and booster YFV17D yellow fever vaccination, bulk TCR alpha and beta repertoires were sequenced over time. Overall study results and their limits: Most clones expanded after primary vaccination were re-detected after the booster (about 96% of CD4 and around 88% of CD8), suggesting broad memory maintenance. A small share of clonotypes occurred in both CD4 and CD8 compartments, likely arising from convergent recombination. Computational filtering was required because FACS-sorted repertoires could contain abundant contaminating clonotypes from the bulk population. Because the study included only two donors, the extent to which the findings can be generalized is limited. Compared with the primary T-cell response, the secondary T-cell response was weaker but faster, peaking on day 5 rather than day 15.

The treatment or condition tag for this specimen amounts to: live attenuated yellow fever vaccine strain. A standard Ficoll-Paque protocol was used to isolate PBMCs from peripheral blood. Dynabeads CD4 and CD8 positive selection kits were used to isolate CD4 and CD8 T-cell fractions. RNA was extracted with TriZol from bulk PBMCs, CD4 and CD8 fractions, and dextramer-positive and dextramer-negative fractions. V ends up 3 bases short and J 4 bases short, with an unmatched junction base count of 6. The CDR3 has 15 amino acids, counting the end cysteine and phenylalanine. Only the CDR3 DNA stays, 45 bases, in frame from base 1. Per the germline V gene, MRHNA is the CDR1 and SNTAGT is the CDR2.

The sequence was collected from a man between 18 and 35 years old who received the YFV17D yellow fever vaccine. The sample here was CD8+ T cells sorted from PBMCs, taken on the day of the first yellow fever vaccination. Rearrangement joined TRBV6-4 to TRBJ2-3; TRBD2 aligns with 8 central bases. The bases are TGTGCCAGCAGTGAAGGAGCGGGGGCCGCAGATACGCAGTATTTT. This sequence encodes CASSEGAGAADTQYF.